What follows are 16 T cell receptor beta chains derived from one specimen sequenced in a study of identical twins (dated by TCRdb to 2016 to 2017). The protocol used for the library was 5' RACE. Sequencing used an Illumina HiSeq 2000. The public reads were reprocessed in TCRdb via fastp at Q25 and MiXCR, keeping in-frame beta chains. Each CDR3 protein appears once, grouped with its most common genes and DNA. For this sample there are 400,000 to 500,000 distinct CDR3 sequences; around a sixth appear just once. The ten largest clones add up to around 12% of the sample. The sequenced sample was naive T cells sorted from blood. The cell subset or site label for this specimen denotes: cells isolated with a human naive T-cell isolation kit. These receptor sequences come from a man in his fifties or sixties in good health.

This CDR3 reads CASSQVNTGNQPQHF. CDR3 DNA sequence: TGCGCCAGCAGCCAAGTTAACACGGGCAATCAGCCCCAGCATTTT. The chain couples TRBV4-1 to TRBJ1-5; D gene unclear. Germline V CDR1 and CDR2: MGHRA, YSYEKL. The CDR3 loop spans 15 amino acids. Deletions cut 1 base from V and 2 bases from J, with 9 bases between.

This clonotype was seen repeatedly, ten times or more. The chain carries TRBV6-1 and TRBJ2-1; 8 positions match TRBD1. V shed 6 bases and J 4 bases; nucleotides not matched to a gene: 5. Germline loops: CDR1 MNHNS, CDR2 SASEGT. The CDR3 consists of 14 residues. The CDR3 loop reads CASRQQGGYNEQFF. CDR3 nucleotides: TGTGCCAGCAGACAACAGGGGGGTTACAATGAGCAGTTCTTC.

This clonotype has a count of ten or more. V is TRBV4-1 and J is TRBJ1-4; D not certain. The germline gives CDR1 MGHRA, CDR2 YSYEKL. The CDR3 spans 15 residues. Trimming took off 0 bases at V and 11 bases at J, with 16 bases between the two ends. This chain's CDR3 is CASSQDLDEAGKLFF. CDR3 nucleotide sequence: TGCGCCAGCAGCCAAGATCTGGATGAGGCGGGGAAACTGTTTTTT.

The rearrangement uses TRBV4-3 and TRBJ2-1; D is perhaps TRBD2 (5 bases). The CDR3 covers 17 residues. CDR1 and CDR2 (germline): LGHNA, YSLEER. Deletions cut 2 bases from V and 0 bases from J, with 14 bases between. The CDR3 protein is CASSQFVAPSSYNEQFF. DNA of the CDR3: TGCGCCAGCAGCCAATTCGTAGCGCCGAGCTCCTACAATGAGCAGTTCTTC.

At least ten counts were recorded for this clonotype. The J gene is TRBJ2-5, the V gene TRBV27; no firm D call. Trimming took off 5 bases at V and 8 bases at J, with 9 bases between the two ends. CDR1 is MNHEY and CDR2 is SMNVEV in the germline V gene (reference sequence). The CDR3 covers 11 residues. The CDR3 is CASSSFGTQYF. The CDR3 DNA is TGTGCCAGCAGTAGTTTCGGTACCCAGTACTTC.

The chain employs TRBV5-8 and TRBJ2-1; possibly TRBD2 for D (6 bases). The CDR3 contains 15 residues. Germline values: CDR1 SGHTS, CDR2 YDEGEE. The V gene lost 0 bases and the J gene lost 3 bases, with 10 bases spanning the gap. The DNA for the CDR3 is TGTGCCAGCAGCTTGGTAGCTAGCGACTACAATGAGCAGTTCTTC. It encodes CASSLVASDYNEQFF.

The CDR3 spells CASSTRRTSGYNEQFF. The CDR3 coding sequence is TGTGCCAGCAGCACGAGGAGGACTAGCGGGTACAATGAGCAGTTCTTC. The chain employs TRBV7-8 and TRBJ2-1, with TRBD2 identical over 11 bases. With V trimmed by 5 bases and J by 4 bases, 7 bases remained unmatched. The CDR3 has 16 residues. Germline CDR1 SGHVS, CDR2 FQNEAQ. The variable domain in full, with the rest retrieved from reference TRBV7-8 and TRBJ2-1, is GAGVSQSPRYKVAKRGQDVALRCDPISGHVSLFWYQQALGQGPEFLTYFQNEAQLDKSGLPSDRFFAERPEGSVSTLKIQRTQQEDSAVYLCASSTRRTSGYNEQFFGPGTRLTVL.

This clonotype was observed a handful of times. The chain recombines TRBV7-3 with TRBJ2-1; tentative D call: TRBD2 (6 bases). The V gene's germline CDR1 is SGHTA and CDR2 FQGTGA. V lost 0 bases, J lost 9 bases, and 18 bases lay in between. The CDR3 runs 16 residues. The CDR3 sequence: CASSLTASVSPAEQFF. CDR3 bases: TGTGCCAGCAGCTTAACTGCTAGCGTGTCCCCAGCTGAGCAGTTCTTC.

This clonotype was seen at least ten times. V and J are TRBV24-1 and TRBJ2-3; no clear D gene. The CDR3 extends over 14 amino acids. Germline CDR1 reads KGHDR; CDR2 reads SFDVKD. V was clipped by 3 bases and J by 2 bases, with 8 bases between them. Here the CDR3 DNA reads TGTGCCACCAGTGATGGACCGTACACAGATACGCAGTATTTT. Its protein product is CATSDGPYTDTQYF.

This clonotype was detected a few times. The rearrangement links TRBV6-2 or TRBV6-3 to TRBJ2-1, with 14 bases matching TRBD2. This CDR3 has 20 amino acids. J lost 1 base, V lost 2 bases, and 10 bases had no gene match. Germline V CDR1 and CDR2: MNHEY, SVGEGT. DNA of the CDR3: TGTGCCAGCAGTTACGGGACTAGCGGGGGTCCCAGAGGGTCCTACAATGAGCAGTTCTTC. Translated, it gives CASSYGTSGGPRGSYNEQFF.

This clonotype was recorded a few times. The rearrangement uses TRBV5-1 and TRBJ1-1, with 9 bases identical to TRBD1. Losses at the gene ends were 4 bases for V and 6 bases for J; bases not matched to a gene: 10. The CDR3 loop spans 15 amino acids. Germline loops: CDR1 SGHRS, CDR2 YFSETQ. CDR3 sequence (DNA): TGCGCCAGCAGCAACAATGGGGACAGGGTCGCTGAAGCTTTCTTT. This encodes CASSNNGDRVAEAFF.

This clonotype was seen only a few times. This chain links TRBV5-1 with TRBJ2-7; TRBD1 aligns across 7 bases. The CDR3 consists of 14 residues. The V and J ends lost 3 bases and 0 bases, in that order; junction bases with no gene match: 3. The germline V gene has CDR1 SGHRS and CDR2 YFSETQ. The chain's CDR3 is CASSYGTDSYEQYF. The CDR3 DNA follows: TGCGCCAGCAGCTACGGGACAGACTCCTACGAGCAGTACTTC.

This clonotype was picked up a small number of times. The rearrangement joins TRBV7-2 to TRBJ2-3; 7 nucleotides match TRBD1. CDR1 is SGHTA and CDR2 is FQGNSA in the germline V gene. The CDR3 has 12 residues. The trim removed 4 bases at V and 8 bases at J, leaving 3 bases unmatched. CDR3 sequence: CASSYSGGTQYF. The CDR3 DNA sequence: TGTGCCAGCAGCTATTCAGGGGGTACGCAGTATTTT.

This clonotype was detected many times. The chain links TRBV5-4 to TRBJ1-2; 8 nucleotides line up with TRBD1. Per the germline V gene, CDR1 is SGHNT and CDR2 is YYREEE (reference sequence). V shed 6 bases, J shed 2 bases, and the junction held 9 bases outside the gene matches. The CDR3 spans 15 residues. The CDR3 spells CASIDRGRGNYGYTF. The DNA of the CDR3 is TGTGCCAGCATTGACAGGGGCAGAGGAAACTATGGCTACACCTTC.

The chain recombines TRBV28 with TRBJ2-1; D may be TRBD2 (5 bases). The CDR3 covers 17 residues. V lost 6 bases and J 1 base, leaving 19 bases between the germline ends. Germline assignment: CDR1 MDHEN and CDR2 SYDVKM. CDR3 in amino acids: CASRSRKAETSYNEQFF. The CDR3 coding sequence is TGTGCCAGCAGATCACGGAAAGCGGAGACATCCTACAATGAGCAGTTCTTC.

This rearrangement joins TRBV4-3 to TRBJ1-5, with 7 bases that match TRBD1. In germline, CDR1 is LGHNA, CDR2 YSLEER. CDR3 length: 15 amino acids. J gave up 6 bases and V 1 base, and 6 bases lay outside the gene matches. CDR3 bases: TGCGCCAGCAGCCAAGTTAGGGCAGGGGGTCAGCCCCAGCATTTT. Translated: CASSQVRAGGQPQHF.